This section outlines one TCR beta chain sequence together with its context. The sample originates from a study of T cell changes during pregnancy in multiple sclerosis. Only in-frame clones appear in the TCRdb table, and some are missing; sequencing was by immunoSEQ multiplex PCR. The sample comprises more than 55,000 clones, 90% to 95% of which are singletons, and 1.5% to 2% rests with the top ten. In germline, CDR1 is SQVTM, CDR2 ANQGSEA. CDR3 length equals 13 residues. The V gene lost 2 bases and the J gene lost 4 bases, with 12 bases spanning the gap. This clonotype originated in a female donor in good health, enrolled as a control in a pregnancy study. The chain has TRBV29-1 and TRBJ2-7; tentatively, D is TRBD2 (5 bases). The sequencing here drew on peripheral blood, taken in the first trimester of pregnancy. DNA for the CDR3: TGCAGCGTTGAAACCGGGGTCAGGTACGAGCAGTACTTC. This gives the protein CSVETGVRYEQYF.